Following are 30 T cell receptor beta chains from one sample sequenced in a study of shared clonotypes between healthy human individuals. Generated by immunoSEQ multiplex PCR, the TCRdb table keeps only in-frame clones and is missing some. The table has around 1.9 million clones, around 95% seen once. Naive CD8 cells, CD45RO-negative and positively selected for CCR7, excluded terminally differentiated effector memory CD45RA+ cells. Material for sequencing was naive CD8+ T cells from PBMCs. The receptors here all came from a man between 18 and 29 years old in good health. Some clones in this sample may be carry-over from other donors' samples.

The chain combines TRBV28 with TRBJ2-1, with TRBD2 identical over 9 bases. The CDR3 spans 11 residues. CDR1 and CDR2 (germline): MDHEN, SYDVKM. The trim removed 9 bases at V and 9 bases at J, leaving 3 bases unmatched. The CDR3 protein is CASLAGFEQFF. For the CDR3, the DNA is TGTGCCAGTCTAGCGGGATTTGAGCAGTTCTTC.

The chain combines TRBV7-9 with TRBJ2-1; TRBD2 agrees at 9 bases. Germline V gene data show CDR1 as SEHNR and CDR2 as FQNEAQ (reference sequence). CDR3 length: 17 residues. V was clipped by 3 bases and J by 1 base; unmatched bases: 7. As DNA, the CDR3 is TGTGCCAGCAGCTTTTTATCTAGCGGGGTTTCCTACAATGAGCAGTTCTTC. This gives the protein CASSFLSSGVSYNEQFF.

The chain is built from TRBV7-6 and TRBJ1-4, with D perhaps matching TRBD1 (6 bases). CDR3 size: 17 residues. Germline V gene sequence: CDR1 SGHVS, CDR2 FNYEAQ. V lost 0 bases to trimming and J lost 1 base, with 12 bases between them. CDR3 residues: CASSLARGGVTNEKLFF. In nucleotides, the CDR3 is TGTGCCAGCAGCTTAGCGCGAGGGGGAGTAACTAATGAAAAACTGTTTTTT.

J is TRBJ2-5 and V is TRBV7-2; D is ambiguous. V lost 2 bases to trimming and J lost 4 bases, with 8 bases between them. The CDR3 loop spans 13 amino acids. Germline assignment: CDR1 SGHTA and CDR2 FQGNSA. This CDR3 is CASSLWRGETQYF. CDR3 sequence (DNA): TGTGCCAGCAGCTTATGGAGAGGAGAGACCCAGTACTTC.

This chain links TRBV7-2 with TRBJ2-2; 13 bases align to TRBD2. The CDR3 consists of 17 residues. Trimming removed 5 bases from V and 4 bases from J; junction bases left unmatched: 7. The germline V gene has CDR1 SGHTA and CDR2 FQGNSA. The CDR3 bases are TGTGCCAGCAGCGAGGGACTAGCGGGACTCGCCACCGGGGAGCTGTTTTTT. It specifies CASSEGLAGLATGELFF.

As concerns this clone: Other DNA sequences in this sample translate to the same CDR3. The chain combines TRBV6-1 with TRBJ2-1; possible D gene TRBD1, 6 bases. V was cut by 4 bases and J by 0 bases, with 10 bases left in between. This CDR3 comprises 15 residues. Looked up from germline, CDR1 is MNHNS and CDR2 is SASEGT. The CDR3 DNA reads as TGTGCCAGCAGTGTAAGACAGGACTCCTACAATGAGCAGTTCTTC. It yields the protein CASSVRQDSYNEQFF.

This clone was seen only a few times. CDR3: CASSVGQRPYYGYTF. The CDR3, as DNA: TGTGCCAGCAGCGTAGGACAGAGACCTTACTATGGCTACACCTTC. The V gene is TRBV7-9, the J gene TRBJ1-2; D perhaps matches TRBD1 (6 bases). CDR3 length: 15 amino acids. In germline, CDR1 is SEHNR, CDR2 FQNEAQ (reference sequence). V lost 5 bases, J lost 3 bases, and 16 bases lay in between.

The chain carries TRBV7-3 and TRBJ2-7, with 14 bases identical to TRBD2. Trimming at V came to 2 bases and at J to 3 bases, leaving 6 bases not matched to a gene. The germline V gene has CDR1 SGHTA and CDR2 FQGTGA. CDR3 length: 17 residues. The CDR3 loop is CASSLYGTSGSNYEQYF. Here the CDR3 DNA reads TGTGCCAGCAGCTTATATGGGACTAGCGGGAGTAACTACGAGCAGTACTTC.

The CDR3 nucleotides are TGCGCCAGCAGCCCGGGCCGGGCCCCGGCGAATGAGCAGTTCTTC. Translating it yields CASSPGRAPANEQFF. The V gene is TRBV4-3, the J gene TRBJ2-1; the D is unclear. This CDR3 has 15 residues. Germline V CDR1 and CDR2: LGHNA, YSLEER. Trimming removed 4 bases at V and 7 bases at J, with 17 bases between.

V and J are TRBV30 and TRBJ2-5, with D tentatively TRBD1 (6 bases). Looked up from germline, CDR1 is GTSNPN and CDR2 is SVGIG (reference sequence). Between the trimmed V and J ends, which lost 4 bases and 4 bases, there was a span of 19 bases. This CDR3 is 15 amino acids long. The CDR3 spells CAWTDPYRVSETQYF. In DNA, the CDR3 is TGTGCCTGGACAGACCCCTACAGGGTGTCAGAGACCCAGTACTTC.

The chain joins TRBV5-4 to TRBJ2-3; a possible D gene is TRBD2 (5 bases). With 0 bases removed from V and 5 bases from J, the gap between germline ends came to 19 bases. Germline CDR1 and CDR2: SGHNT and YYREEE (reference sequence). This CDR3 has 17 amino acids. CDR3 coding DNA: TGTGCCAGCAGCTTGGCCAGACTATCGATGGATTTAGATACGCAGTATTTT. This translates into CASSLARLSMDLDTQYF.

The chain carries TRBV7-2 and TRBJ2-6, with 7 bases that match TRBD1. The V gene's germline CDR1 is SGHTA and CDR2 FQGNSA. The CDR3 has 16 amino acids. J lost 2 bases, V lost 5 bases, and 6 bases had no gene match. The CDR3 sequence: CASSEHRGTGANVLTF. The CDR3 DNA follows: TGTGCCAGCAGCGAACACAGGGGAACTGGGGCCAACGTCCTGACTTTC.

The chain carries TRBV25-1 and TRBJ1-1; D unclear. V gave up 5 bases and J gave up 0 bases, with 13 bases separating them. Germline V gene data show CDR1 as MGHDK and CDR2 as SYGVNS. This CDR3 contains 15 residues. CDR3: CASSTERAMNTEAFF. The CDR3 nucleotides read TGTGCCAGCAGTACCGAGCGGGCAATGAACACTGAAGCTTTCTTT.

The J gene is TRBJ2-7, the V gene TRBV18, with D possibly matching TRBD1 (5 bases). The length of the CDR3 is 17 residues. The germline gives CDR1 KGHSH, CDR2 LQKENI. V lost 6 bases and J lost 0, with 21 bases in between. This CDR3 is CASSNGHRAGSSYEQYF. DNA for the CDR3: TGTGCCAGCTCTAATGGACATCGCGCCGGTAGCTCCTACGAGCAGTACTTC.

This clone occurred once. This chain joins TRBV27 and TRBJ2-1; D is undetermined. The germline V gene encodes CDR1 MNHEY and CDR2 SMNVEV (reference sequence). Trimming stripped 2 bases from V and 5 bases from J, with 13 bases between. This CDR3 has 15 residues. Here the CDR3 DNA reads TGTGCCAGCAGTTTACAGGTGGATCTGGACAATGAGCAGTTCTTC. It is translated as CASSLQVDLDNEQFF.

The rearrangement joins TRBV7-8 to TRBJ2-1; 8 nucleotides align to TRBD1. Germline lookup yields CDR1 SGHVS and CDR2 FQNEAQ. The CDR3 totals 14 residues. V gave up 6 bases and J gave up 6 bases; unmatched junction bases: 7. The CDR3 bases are TGTGCCAGCAGTGCCAGGACAGGGTTCAATGAGCAGTTCTTC. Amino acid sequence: CASSARTGFNEQFF.

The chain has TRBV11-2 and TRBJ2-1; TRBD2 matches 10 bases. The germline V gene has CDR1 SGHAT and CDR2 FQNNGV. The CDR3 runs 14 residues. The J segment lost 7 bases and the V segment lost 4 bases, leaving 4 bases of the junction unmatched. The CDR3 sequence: CASSSSGSRNEQFF. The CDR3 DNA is TGTGCCAGCAGCTCTAGCGGGAGTCGAAATGAGCAGTTCTTC.

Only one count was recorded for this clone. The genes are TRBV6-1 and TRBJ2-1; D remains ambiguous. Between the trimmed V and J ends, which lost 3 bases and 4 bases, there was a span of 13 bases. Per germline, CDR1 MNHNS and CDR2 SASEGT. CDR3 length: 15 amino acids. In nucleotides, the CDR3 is TGTGCCAGCAGTGATTTGGGAAATTGGTACAATGAGCAGTTCTTC. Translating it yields CASSDLGNWYNEQFF.

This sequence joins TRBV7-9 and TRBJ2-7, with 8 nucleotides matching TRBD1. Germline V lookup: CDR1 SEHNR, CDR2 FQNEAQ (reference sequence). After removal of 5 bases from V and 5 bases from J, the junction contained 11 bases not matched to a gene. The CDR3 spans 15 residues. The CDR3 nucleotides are TGTGCCAGCAGCCCCGGACAGGGTGAGCACCACGAGCAGTACTTC. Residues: CASSPGQGEHHEQYF.

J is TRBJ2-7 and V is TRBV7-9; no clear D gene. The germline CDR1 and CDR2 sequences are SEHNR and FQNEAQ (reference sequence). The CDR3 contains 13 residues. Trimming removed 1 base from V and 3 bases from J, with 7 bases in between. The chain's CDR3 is CASSLDPYYEQYF. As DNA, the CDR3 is TGTGCCAGCAGCTTAGACCCCTACTACGAGCAGTACTTC.

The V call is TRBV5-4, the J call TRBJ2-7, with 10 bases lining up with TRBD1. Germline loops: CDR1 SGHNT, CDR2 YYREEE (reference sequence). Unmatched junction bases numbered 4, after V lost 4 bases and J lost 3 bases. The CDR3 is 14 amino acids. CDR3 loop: CASSGGTGVYEQYF. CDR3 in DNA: TGTGCCAGCAGCGGCGGGACAGGGGTCTACGAGCAGTACTTC.

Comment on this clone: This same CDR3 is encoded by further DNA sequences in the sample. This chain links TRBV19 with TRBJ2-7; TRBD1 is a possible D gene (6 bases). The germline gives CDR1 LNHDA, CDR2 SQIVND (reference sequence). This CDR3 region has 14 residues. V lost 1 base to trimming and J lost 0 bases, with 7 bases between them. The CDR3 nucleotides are TGTGCCAGTAGTATAGGGACAGCCTCCTACGAGCAGTACTTC. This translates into CASSIGTASYEQYF.

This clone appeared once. CDR3: CASSEGLGRETQYF. The CDR3 DNA reads TGTGCCAGCAGCGAGGGGTTGGGAAGGGAGACCCAGTACTTC. The chain links TRBV13 to TRBJ2-5; possibly TRBD1 or TRBD2 for D (5 bases each). V lost 5 bases to trimming and J lost 5 bases, with 15 bases between them. The CDR3 has 14 residues. Looked up from germline, CDR1 is PRHDT and CDR2 is FYEKMQ (reference sequence).

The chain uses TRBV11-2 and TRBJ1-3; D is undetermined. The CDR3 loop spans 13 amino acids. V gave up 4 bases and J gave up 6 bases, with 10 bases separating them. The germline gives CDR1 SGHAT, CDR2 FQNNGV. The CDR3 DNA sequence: TGTGCCAGCAGCTCCCCGCGTGAAAACACCATATATTTT. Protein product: CASSSPRENTIYF.

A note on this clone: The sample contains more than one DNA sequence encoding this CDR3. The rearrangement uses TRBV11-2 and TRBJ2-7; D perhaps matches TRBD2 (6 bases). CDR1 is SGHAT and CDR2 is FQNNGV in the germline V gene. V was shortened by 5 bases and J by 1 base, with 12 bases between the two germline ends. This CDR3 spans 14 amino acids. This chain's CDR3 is CASSPFGGSYEQYF. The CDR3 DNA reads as TGTGCCAGCAGCCCTTTCGGGGGTTCCTACGAGCAGTACTTC. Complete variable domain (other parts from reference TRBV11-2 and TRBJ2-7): EAGVAQSPRYKIIEKRQSVAFWCNPISGHATLYWYQQILGQGPKLLIQFQNNGVVDDSQLPKDRFSAERLKGVDSTLKIQPAKLEDSAVYLCASSPFGGSYEQYFGPGTRLTVT.

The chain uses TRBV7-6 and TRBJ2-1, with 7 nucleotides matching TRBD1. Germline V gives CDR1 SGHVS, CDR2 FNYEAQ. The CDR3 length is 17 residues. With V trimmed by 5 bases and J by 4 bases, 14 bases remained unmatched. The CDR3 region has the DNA TGTGCCAGCAGCATCAACAGGGGAACAACCAAATACAATGAGCAGTTCTTC. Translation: CASSINRGTTKYNEQFF. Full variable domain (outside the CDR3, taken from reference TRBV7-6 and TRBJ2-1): GAGVSQSPRYKVTKRGQDVALRCDPISGHVSLYWYRQALGQGPEFLTYFNYEAQQDKSGLPNDRFSAERPEGSISTLTIQRTEQRDSAMYRCASSINRGTTKYNEQFFGPGTRLTVL.

Written as DNA, the CDR3 is TGTGCCAGCAGCGCCCCTTCAGCCGGGGGGGATGAGCAGTTCTTC. This codes for CASSAPSAGGDEQFF. The chain uses TRBV9 and TRBJ2-1; 8 positions match TRBD2. The V gene's germline CDR1 is SGDLS and CDR2 YYNGEE. The CDR3 covers 15 residues. The trim removed 3 bases at V and 8 bases at J, leaving 10 bases unmatched.

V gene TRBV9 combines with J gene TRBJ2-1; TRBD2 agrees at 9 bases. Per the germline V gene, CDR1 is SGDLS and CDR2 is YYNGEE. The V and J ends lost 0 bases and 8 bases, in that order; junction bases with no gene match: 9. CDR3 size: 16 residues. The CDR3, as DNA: TGTGCCAGCAGCGTAGGTAGGACTAGCGCCCGACATGAGCAGTTCTTC. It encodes CASSVGRTSARHEQFF. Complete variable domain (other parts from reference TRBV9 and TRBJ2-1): DSGVTQTPKHLITATGQRVTLRCSPRSGDLSVYWYQQSLDQGLQFLIQYYNGEERAKGNILERFSAQQFPDLHSELNLSSLELGDSALYFCASSVGRTSARHEQFFGPGTRLTVL.

The CDR3 loop is CASGESSYEQYF. CDR3 DNA sequence: TGTGCCAGCGGGGAGAGCTCCTACGAGCAGTACTTC. The chain is built from TRBV27 and TRBJ2-7, with D possibly TRBD2 on 5 matching bases. This CDR3 comprises 12 residues. Trimming removed 8 bases at V and 0 bases at J, with 8 bases between. Germline values: CDR1 MNHEY, CDR2 SMNVEV (reference sequence).

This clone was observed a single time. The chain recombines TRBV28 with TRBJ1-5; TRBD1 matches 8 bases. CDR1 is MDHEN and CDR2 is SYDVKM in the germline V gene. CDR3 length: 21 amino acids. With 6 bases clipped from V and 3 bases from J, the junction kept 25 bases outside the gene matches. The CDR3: CASRPLLPTGAYAVINQPQHF. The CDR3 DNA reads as TGTGCCAGCAGACCCCTATTACCGACAGGGGCCTACGCCGTCATCAATCAGCCCCAGCATTTT. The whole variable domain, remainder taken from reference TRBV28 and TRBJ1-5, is DVKVTQSSRYLVKRTGEKVFLECVQDMDHENMFWYRQDPGLGLRLIYFSYDVKMKEKGDIPEGYSVSREKKERFSLILESASTNQTSMYLCASRPLLPTGAYAVINQPQHFGDGTRLSIL.